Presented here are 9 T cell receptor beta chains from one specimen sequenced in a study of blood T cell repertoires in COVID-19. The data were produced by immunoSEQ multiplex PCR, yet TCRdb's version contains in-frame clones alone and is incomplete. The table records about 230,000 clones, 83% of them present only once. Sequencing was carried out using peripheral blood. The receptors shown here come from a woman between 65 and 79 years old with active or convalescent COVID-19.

The CDR3 protein is CASSRQYGYTF. CDR3 nucleotide sequence: TGTGCCAGCAGCCGACAGTATGGCTACACCTTC. V usage is TRBV7-3 and J usage is TRBJ1-2; a possible D gene is TRBD1 (5 bases). This CDR3 contains 11 residues. V lost 5 bases and J 5 bases, leaving 6 bases between the germline ends. Germline V gene data show CDR1 as SGHTA and CDR2 as FQGTGA.

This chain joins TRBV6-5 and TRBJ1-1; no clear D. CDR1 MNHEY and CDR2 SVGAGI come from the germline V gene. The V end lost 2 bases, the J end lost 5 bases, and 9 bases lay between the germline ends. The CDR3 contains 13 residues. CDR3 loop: CASSYGVWTEAFF. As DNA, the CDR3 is TGTGCCAGCAGTTACGGAGTTTGGACTGAAGCTTTCTTT.

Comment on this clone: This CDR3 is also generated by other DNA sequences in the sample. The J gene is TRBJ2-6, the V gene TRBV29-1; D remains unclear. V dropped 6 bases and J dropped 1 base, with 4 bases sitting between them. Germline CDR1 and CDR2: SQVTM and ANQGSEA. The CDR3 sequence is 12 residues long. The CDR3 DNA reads TGCAGCGTCCAATCTGGGGCCAACGTCCTGACTTTC. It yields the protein CSVQSGANVLTF.

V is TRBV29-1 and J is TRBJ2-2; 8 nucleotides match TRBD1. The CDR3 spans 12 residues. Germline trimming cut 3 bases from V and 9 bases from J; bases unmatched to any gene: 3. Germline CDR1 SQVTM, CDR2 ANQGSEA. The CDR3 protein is CSVDTGGWELFF. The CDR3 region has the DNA TGCAGCGTTGATACAGGGGGTTGGGAGCTGTTTTTT.

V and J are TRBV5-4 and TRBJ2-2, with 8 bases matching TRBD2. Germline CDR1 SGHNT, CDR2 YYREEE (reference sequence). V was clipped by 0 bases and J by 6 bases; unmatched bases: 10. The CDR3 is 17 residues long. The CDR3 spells CASSLGQGGGLAGELFF. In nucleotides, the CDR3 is TGTGCCAGCAGCTTGGGACAAGGCGGGGGGTTGGCCGGGGAGCTGTTTTTT.

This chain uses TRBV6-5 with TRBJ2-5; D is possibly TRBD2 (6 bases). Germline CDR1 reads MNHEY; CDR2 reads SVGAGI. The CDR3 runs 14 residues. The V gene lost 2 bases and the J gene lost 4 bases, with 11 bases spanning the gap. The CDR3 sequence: CASSYVGGGETQYF. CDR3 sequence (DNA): TGTGCCAGCAGTTACGTGGGAGGAGGAGAGACCCAGTACTTC.

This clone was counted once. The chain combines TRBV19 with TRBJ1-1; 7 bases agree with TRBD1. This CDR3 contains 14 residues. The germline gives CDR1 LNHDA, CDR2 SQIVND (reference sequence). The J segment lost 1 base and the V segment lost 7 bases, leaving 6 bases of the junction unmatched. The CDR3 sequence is CASIPGQRNTEAFF. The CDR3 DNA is TGTGCCAGTATCCCGGGACAGAGGAACACTGAAGCTTTCTTT.

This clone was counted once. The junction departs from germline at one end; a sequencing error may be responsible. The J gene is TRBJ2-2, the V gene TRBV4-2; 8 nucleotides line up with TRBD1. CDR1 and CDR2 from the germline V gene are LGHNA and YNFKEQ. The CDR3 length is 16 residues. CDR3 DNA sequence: TGTGCCAGCAGCCAAGCCCCAGGGGGCGAGACCGAGGAGCTGTTTTTT. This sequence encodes CASSQAPGGETEELFF.

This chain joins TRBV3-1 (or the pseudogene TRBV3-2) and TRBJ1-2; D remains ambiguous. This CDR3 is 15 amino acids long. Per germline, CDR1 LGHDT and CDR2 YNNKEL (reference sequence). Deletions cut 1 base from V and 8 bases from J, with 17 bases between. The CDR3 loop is CASSQGSRRTGGYTF. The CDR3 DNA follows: TGTGCCAGCAGCCAAGGTTCGAGGAGGACGGGCGGCTACACCTTC.